This T cell receptor (beta chain) emerged from a study of blood T cell repertoires in COVID-19. Study summary: From the United States, Italy and Spain came samples of acute and convalescent COVID-19. PBMCs, B-cell-depleted T cells, or T cells provided the cDNA or gDNA that made up the material.

Original analysis: Scientists estimated how many nucleated cells there were by amplifying reference gene primers. The protocol was immunoSEQ multiplex PCR, while the TCRdb copy is restricted to in-frame clones and leaves out a portion. The V and J calls and clone size come from that table; D and trimming were worked out from the DNA. The table shows some 200,000 clones, with around 83% occurring only once. CDR1 and CDR2 from the germline V gene are MDHEN and SYDVKM. Trimming at V came to 6 bases and at J to 5 bases, leaving 7 bases not matched to a gene. The CDR3 has 14 residues. This chain links TRBV28 with TRBJ1-1, with TRBD1 matching over 9 bases. The clonotype was recovered from a middle-aged woman with acute COVID-19. Sequenced: PBMCs or T cells enriched from blood (not recorded which). CDR3 coding DNA: TGTGCCAGCAGCACCACAGGGGGCAGTACTGAAGCTTTCTTT. Translation: CASSTTGGSTEAFF.